This TCR beta chain comes out of a study of STAT5B mutations in CD4+ large granular lymphocyte leukemia. The study's findings and limits: Compared with healthy controls (2/35), patient top clones favored TRBV06 (8/27).

Deletions cut 5 bases from V and 4 bases from J, with 17 bases between. CDR1 LNHDA and CDR2 SQIVND come from the germline V gene (reference sequence). The CDR3 covers 15 residues. This clone came up a few times. Its antigen is still unknown. Assay used: immunoSEQ multiplex PCR; TCRdb lists only in-frame clones, some missing. The data hold just over 40,000 clones, with around 85% observed a single time. This chain connects TRBV19 to TRBJ1-2; D possibly corresponds to TRBD1 (6 bases). This TCR was sampled from a human donor in good health. The sample consisted of CD4+ T cells from blood buffy coats. The CDR3 loop reads CASSAYVGAGYGYTF. The CDR3 DNA reads as TGTGCCAGTAGTGCCTATGTGGGGGCGGGCTATGGCTACACCTTC.